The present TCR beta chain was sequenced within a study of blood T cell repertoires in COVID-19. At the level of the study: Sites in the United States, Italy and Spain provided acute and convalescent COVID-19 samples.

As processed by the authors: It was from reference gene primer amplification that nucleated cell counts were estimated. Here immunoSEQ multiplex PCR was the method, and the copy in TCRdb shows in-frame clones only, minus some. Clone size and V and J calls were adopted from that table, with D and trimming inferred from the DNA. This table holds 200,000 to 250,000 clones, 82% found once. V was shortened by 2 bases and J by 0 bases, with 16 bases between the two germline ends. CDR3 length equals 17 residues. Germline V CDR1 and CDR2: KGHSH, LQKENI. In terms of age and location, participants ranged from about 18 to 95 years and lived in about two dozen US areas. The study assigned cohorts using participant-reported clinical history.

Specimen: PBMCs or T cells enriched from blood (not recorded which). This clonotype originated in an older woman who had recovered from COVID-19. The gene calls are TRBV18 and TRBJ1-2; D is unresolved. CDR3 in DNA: TGTGCCAGCTCACCATCTTTGTCGCTGACTACTAACTATGGCTACACCTTC. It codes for CASSPSLSLTTNYGYTF.